This T cell receptor (beta chain) was sequenced for a study of shared clonotypes between healthy human individuals. About the research overall: Three CD4 naive, three CD4 memory, two CD8 naive and one CD8 memory plate were used per donor.

The naive CD8 population came from CD45RO-negative cells selected for CCR7, without terminally differentiated effector memory CD45RA+ cells. V was pared by 6 bases and J by 2 bases, with 10 bases between. Germline V gene lookup returns CDR1 MDHEN and CDR2 SYDVKM. The CDR3 length is 13 residues. About this clone: The antigen remains undetermined.

For every subset, genomic DNA was evenly distributed across several immunoSEQ plates. The protocol was immunoSEQ multiplex PCR, while the TCRdb copy is restricted to in-frame clones and leaves out a portion. The table has about 2.1 million clones, just over 90% seen once. Study results and caveats: Naive CD4 clonotypes were shared across several donors at around 5%. Genetic and exposure-history diversity was limited by the few donors.

Sequenced: naive CD8+ T cells from PBMCs. The chain employs TRBV28 and TRBJ1-2, with D hard to call. This TCR was recovered from a man younger than 35 in good health. Some clones in this sample may be carry-over from other donors' samples. For the CDR3, the DNA is TGTGCCAGCAGAGGAGGAGCGAACTATGGCTACACCTTC. It specifies CASRGGANYGYTF.